These T cell receptor beta chains were read from a single sample in a study of TIL therapy for anti-PD-1-resistant metastatic lung cancer. Produced via immunoSEQ multiplex PCR; TCRdb's table is partial and in-frame only. The sample comprises tens of thousands of clones, less than 85% of which are singletons, and roughly 6.1% rests with the top ten. Specimen: blood, collected at baseline. All receptors derive from a person aged 25-80 years with non-small cell lung cancer. The CDR3 runs from the conserved cysteine through the conserved F or W. The D gene is left open where the match is weak. Not all rows give a size; the values are once, few, many and, for expanded clones, a class.

few	TRBV5-6	-	15	TRBJ2-4	TGTGCCAGCAGCCTATCAGCTAGCGCCAAAAACATTCAGTACTTC	CASSLSASAKNIQYF
-	TRBV18	TRBD1	13	TRBJ2-7	TGTGCCAGCTTACGGACAGGGGACCACGAGCAGTACTTC	CASLRTGDHEQYF
-	TRBV19	TRBD2	18	TRBJ2-7	TGTGCCAGTAGACGGACAGCTTCACTAGCGGACCTTTCCTACGAGCAGTACTTC	CASRRTASLADLSYEQYF
once	TRBV9	TRBD2	16	TRBJ2-2	TGTGCCAGCAGCCCGCCGGGACTAGTCCTGGCCGGGGAGCTGTTTTTT	CASSPPGLVLAGELFF
-	TRBV27	TRBD1	20	TRBJ1-2	TGTGCCAGCAGTTTATCGGTCAGGGGGTTGGTGGCAGGGGATGGCAGCGGCTACACCTTC	CASSLSVRGLVAGDGSGYTF
-	TRBV6-5	-	14	TRBJ1-2	TGTGCCAGCAGCCAGACCAGGGATAGAAGTGGCTACACCTTC	CASSQTRDRSGYTF
few	TRBV6-6	-	15	TRBJ1-5	TGTGCCAGCAGTTACCAGGCCGGTAGCAATCAGCCCCAGCATTTT	CASSYQAGSNQPQHF
-	TRBV4-3	TRBD1	16	TRBJ1-2	TGCGCCAGCAGCCAGGACTCGGCAGGGGGAAGCTATGGCTACACCTTC	CASSQDSAGGSYGYTF
once	TRBV15	-	16	TRBJ2-1	TGTGCCACCAGCAGAGATTCCACCGTAGGGCGCAATGAGCAGTTCTTC	CATSRDSTVGRNEQFF
-	TRBV7-2	TRBD1	16	TRBJ1-4	TGTGCCAGCAGCAAAGTAGGGACAGTTGGTACTGAAAAACTGTTTTTT	CASSKVGTVGTEKLFF
-	TRBV19	-	15	TRBJ2-5	TGTGCCAGTAGTAAGGGGGGAGGGCCCCCGGGGACCCAGTACTTC	CASSKGGGPPGTQYF
few	TRBV27	TRBD1	13	TRBJ1-1	TGTGCCAGCTCTTATCGGGGACAGCCTAAAGCTTTCTTT	CASSYRGQPKAFF
few	TRBV27	TRBD1	16	TRBJ2-2	TGTGCCAGCAGTCCTCCGGGACAGGGGCCCACCGGGGAGCTGTTTTTT	CASSPPGQGPTGELFF
once	TRBV7-2	TRBD1	16	TRBJ2-1	TGTGCCAGCAGCTTAGCGGACAGGATTATCTACAATGAGCAGTTCTTC	CASSLADRIIYNEQFF
-	TRBV4-3	-	14	TRBJ2-7	TGCGCCAGCAGCCAAAATACCGGGAACTACGAGCAGTACTTC	CASSQNTGNYEQYF
-	TRBV5-1	-	14	TRBJ2-7	TGCGCCAGCAGCTTGGACAGGATGGCCTACGAGCAGTACTTC	CASSLDRMAYEQYF
-	TRBV30	-	14	TRBJ2-2	TGTGCCTGGAGTGTGGGGGGGAACACCGGGGAGCTGTTTTTT	CAWSVGGNTGELFF
-	TRBV4-3	TRBD1	16	TRBJ1-6	TGCGCCAGCAGCCAAGACCCGACAGGGGGCAATTCACCCCTCCACTTT	CASSQDPTGGNSPLHF
few	TRBV5-6	-	16	TRBJ2-7	TGTGCCAGCAGCTTGTACGACAGGATTCACTCCTACGAGCAGTACTTC	CASSLYDRIHSYEQYF
-	TRBV30	-	18	TRBJ1-4	TGTGCCTGGAGTGTACTGATGGGGGCACGAGCAACTAATGAAAAACTGTTTTTT	CAWSVLMGARATNEKLFF
few	TRBV10-3	-	12	TRBJ2-5	TGTGCCATCAGTGTTGGAGGGGAGACCCAGTACTTC	CAISVGGETQYF
-	TRBV18	-	17	TRBJ2-2	TGTGCCAGCTCACCCCTTATAAAAGTTCGGGACACCGGGGAGCTGTTTTTT	CASSPLIKVRDTGELFF
-	TRBV27	TRBD1	14	TRBJ2-1	TGTGCCAGCACCCGACAGGGTTCCTACAATGAGCAGTTCTTC	CASTRQGSYNEQFF
-	TRBV19	TRBD2	17	TRBJ2-3	TGTGCCAGCACACCATACGGACTAGCGGGAGTAACAGATACGCAGTATTTT	CASTPYGLAGVTDTQYF
-	TRBV6-1	-	17	TRBJ1-3	TGTGCCAGCAGTGAAGTCCAAGGACAGTACTCTGGAAACACCATATATTTT	CASSEVQGQYSGNTIYF
few	TRBV28	-	15	TRBJ1-5	TGTGCCAGCAGTAAGATGACAGGTAGCAATCAGCCCCAGCATTTT	CASSKMTGSNQPQHF
-	TRBV30	TRBD1	15	TRBJ1-6	TGTGCCTCTACAGGGGGCGCGGGGTATAATTCACCCCTCCACTTT	CASTGGAGYNSPLHF
-	TRBV30	-	11	TRBJ2-7	TGTGCCTGGAGTGTAACCGGGGAGCAGTACTTC	CAWSVTGEQYF
-	TRBV13	-	16	TRBJ2-1	TGTGCCAGCAGCTTCCGGTCCCTTGGGGGGCACAATGAGCAGTTCTTC	CASSFRSLGGHNEQFF
-	TRBV5-1	TRBD1	15	TRBJ2-5	TGCGCCAGCAGCACCGGGACAGAGTACCAAGAGACCCAGTACTTC	CASSTGTEYQETQYF
-	TRBV28	TRBD1	14	TRBJ2-7	TGTGCCAGCAGCCGGGGGACAGGGCGATACGAGCAGTACTTC	CASSRGTGRYEQYF
-	TRBV16	TRBD1	13	TRBJ1-1	TGTGCCAGCAGCGCGAACAGGGGAGTTGAAGCTTTCTTT	CASSANRGVEAFF
-	TRBV30	-	13	TRBJ2-7	TGTGCCTGGAGTGTACGGGCGACCCTCGAGCAGTACTTC	CAWSVRATLEQYF
-	TRBV5-1	TRBD2	17	TRBJ2-3	TGCGCCAGCAGCTTGGCGGTGCTAGCGGGAGTTCAAGATACGCAGTATTTT	CASSLAVLAGVQDTQYF
-	TRBV4-3	TRBD2	17	TRBJ2-1	TGCGCCAGCAGCCCGGGACTAGCGGGGGGCTCCTACAATGAGCAGTTCTTC	CASSPGLAGGSYNEQFF
-	TRBV28	-	13	TRBJ1-2	TGTGCCAGCACCCAATTCCAGGGACTTGGCTACACCTTC	CASTQFQGLGYTF
-	TRBV9	-	15	TRBJ2-1	TGTGCCAGCAGCGTAAACGGGGACTCCTACAATGAGCAGTTCTTC	CASSVNGDSYNEQFF
-	TRBV19	-	14	TRBJ2-7	TGTGCCAGTAGTATCCTCCCCGGCTCCTACGAGCAGTACTTC	CASSILPGSYEQYF
-	TRBV9	TRBD1	17	TRBJ2-2	TGTGCCAGCAGCGACAATACGGACAGGGGGAACACCGGGGAGCTGTTTTTT	CASSDNTDRGNTGELFF
-	TRBV4-3	-	14	TRBJ2-3	TGCGCCAGCAGCCCCCTTAGAGGCACAGATACGCAGTATTTT	CASSPLRGTDTQYF
few	TRBV15	-	11	TRBJ2-1	TGTGCCACCTCGGGTGGGAATGAGCAGTTCTTC	CATSGGNEQFF
-	TRBV6-5	TRBD1	15	TRBJ2-7	TGTGCCAGCAGTTACTCCTGGGACAGGAACTACGAGCAGTACTTC	CASSYSWDRNYEQYF
-	TRBV7-2	-	12	TRBJ2-7	TGTGCCAGCAGCCTAAATTCCTACGAGCAGTACTTC	CASSLNSYEQYF
-	TRBV27	-	13	TRBJ2-7	TGTGCCAGCAGTTTATCGTTCTACTACGAGCAGTACTTC	CASSLSFYYEQYF
-	TRBV9	-	15	TRBJ2-5	TGTGCCAGCAGCGGGGACGGACAGCCCCGAGAGACCCAGTACTTC	CASSGDGQPRETQYF
medium-sized	TRBV27	-	14	TRBJ2-7	TGTGCCAGCAGTTTATCCGAGGTTGCCTACGAGCAGTACTTC	CASSLSEVAYEQYF
-	TRBV29-1	TRBD1	13	TRBJ2-7	TGCAGCGTTGAAGATGGACAGGGGCCGGAGCAGTACTTC	CSVEDGQGPEQYF
-	TRBV19	-	12	TRBJ2-6	TGTGCCAGTAGTATAGACCCCGACGTCCTGACTTTC	CASSIDPDVLTF
-	TRBV2	TRBD1	15	TRBJ2-2	TGTGCCAGCAGTCGGACAGGCCAGGTTACCGGGGAGCTGTTTTTT	CASSRTGQVTGELFF
-	TRBV6-5	-	13	TRBJ2-2	TGTGCCAGCAGTTACCGGCCCACCGGGGAGCTGTTTTTT	CASSYRPTGELFF
-	TRBV19	-	14	TRBJ1-1	TGTGCCAGTAGTTTCGATGAGGGATACACTGAAGCTTTCTTT	CASSFDEGYTEAFF
few	TRBV2	TRBD1	14	TRBJ1-4	TGTGCCGCCCGAGGACAGGGGCAGGCTGAAAAACTGTTTTTT	CAARGQGQAEKLFF
once	TRBV6-1	-	14	TRBJ2-7	TGTGCCAGCAGTGAATCGGGTCTGAATTACGAGCAGTACTTC	CASSESGLNYEQYF
-	TRBV5-1	-	12	TRBJ2-2	TGCGCCAGCAGCTTGAATTCCGGGGAGCTGTTTTTT	CASSLNSGELFF
-	TRBV28	-	11	TRBJ1-1	TGTGCCAGCAGTCTGACCACTGAAGCTTTCTTT	CASSLTTEAFF
-	TRBV7-3	-	14	TRBJ2-5	TGTGCCAGCAGCTTAAATGGACCCCAAGAGACCCAGTACTTC	CASSLNGPQETQYF
-	TRBV27	-	15	TRBJ2-1	TGTGCCAGCAGTCGAGGGGCGGTGGTCAAGGATGAGCAGTTCTTC	CASSRGAVVKDEQFF
-	TRBV27	TRBD1	13	TRBJ2-7	TGTGCCAGCAGTTTATGGACAGGGAACGAGCAGTACTTC	CASSLWTGNEQYF
-	TRBV4-2	-	14	TRBJ1-2	TGTGCCAGCAGCCCGGAGTTCTGGTTGGATGGCTACACCTTC	CASSPEFWLDGYTF
-	TRBV28	TRBD1	13	TRBJ1-6	TGTGCCAGCTTAGGGACAGCTAATTCACCCCTCCACTTT	CASLGTANSPLHF